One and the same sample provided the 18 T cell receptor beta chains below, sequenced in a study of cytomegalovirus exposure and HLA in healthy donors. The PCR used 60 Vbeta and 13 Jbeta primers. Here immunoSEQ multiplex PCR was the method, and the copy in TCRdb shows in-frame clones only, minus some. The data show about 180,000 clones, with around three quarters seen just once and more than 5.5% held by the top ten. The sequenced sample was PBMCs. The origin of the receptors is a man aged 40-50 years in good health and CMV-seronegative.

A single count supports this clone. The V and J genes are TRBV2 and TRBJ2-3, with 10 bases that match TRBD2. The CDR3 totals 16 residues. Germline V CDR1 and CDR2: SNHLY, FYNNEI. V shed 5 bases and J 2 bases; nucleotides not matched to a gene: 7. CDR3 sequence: CASSLRLAGYTDTQYF. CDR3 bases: TGTGCCAGCAGTCTGAGACTAGCGGGCTACACAGATACGCAGTATTTT.

CDR3 DNA: TGTGCCAGCAGCCTTCAGGGGGAGGATGGCTACACCTTC. This gives the protein CASSLQGEDGYTF. V gene TRBV7-9 combines with J gene TRBJ1-2, with TRBD1 matching 7 bases. Looked up from germline, CDR1 is SEHNR and CDR2 is FQNEAQ (reference sequence). This CDR3 spans 13 amino acids. V shed 5 bases, J shed 6 bases, and the junction held 6 bases outside the gene matches.

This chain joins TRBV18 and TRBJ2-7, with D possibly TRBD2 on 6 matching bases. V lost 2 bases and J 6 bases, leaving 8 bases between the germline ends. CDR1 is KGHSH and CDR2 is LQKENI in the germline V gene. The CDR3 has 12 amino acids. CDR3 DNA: TGTGCCAGCTCACCAGTGGGGGGCGAGCAGTACTTC. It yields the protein CASSPVGGEQYF.

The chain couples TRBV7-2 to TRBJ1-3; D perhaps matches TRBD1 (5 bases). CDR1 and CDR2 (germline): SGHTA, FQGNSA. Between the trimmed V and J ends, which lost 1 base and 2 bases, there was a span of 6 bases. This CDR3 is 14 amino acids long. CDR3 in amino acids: CASSLGGAGNTIYF. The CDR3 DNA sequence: TGTGCCAGCAGCTTAGGGGGCGCTGGAAACACCATATATTTT.

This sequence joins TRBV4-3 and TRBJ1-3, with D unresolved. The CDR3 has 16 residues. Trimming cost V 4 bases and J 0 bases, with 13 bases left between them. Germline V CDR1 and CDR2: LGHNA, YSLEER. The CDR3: CASSRTPAGSGNTIYF. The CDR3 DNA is TGCGCCAGCAGCCGTACCCCTGCCGGCTCTGGAAACACCATATATTTT.

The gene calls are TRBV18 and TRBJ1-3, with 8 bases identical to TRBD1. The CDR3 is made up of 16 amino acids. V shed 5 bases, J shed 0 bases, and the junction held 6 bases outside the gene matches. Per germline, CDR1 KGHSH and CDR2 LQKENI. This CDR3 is CASSAGTGSSGNTIYF. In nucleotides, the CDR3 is TGTGCCAGCTCAGCCGGGACAGGCTCCTCTGGAAACACCATATATTTT.

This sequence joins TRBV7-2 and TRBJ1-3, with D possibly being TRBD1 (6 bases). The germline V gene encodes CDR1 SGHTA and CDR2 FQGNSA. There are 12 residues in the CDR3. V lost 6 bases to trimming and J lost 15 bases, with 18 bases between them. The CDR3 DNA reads TGTGCCAGCAGAGAAGGCCCGGGGGGCCAATATTTT. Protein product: CASREGPGGQYF.

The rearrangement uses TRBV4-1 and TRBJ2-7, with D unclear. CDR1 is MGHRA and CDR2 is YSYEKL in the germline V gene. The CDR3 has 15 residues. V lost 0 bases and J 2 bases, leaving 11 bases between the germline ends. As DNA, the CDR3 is TGCGCCAGCAGCCAAGAGGAGTCGACCGCCTACGAGCAGTACTTC. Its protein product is CASSQEESTAYEQYF.

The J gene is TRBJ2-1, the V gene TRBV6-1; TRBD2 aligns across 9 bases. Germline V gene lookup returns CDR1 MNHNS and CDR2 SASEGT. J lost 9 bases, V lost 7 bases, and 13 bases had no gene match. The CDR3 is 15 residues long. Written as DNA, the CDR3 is TGTGCCAGCAATTCTTTGCGGGGGGGTCAGGGTGAGCAGTTCTTC. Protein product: CASNSLRGGQGEQFF.

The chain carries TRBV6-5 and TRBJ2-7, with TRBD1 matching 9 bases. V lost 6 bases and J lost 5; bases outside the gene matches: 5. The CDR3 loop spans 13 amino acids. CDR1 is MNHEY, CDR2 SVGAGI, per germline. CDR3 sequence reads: CASRGTGINEQYF. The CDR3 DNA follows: TGTGCCAGCAGGGGGACAGGGATTAACGAGCAGTACTTC.

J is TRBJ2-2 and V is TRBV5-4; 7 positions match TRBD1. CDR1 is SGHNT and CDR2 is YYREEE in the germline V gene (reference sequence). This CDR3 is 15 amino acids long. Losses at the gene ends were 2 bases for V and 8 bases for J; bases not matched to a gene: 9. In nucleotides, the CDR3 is TGTGCCAGCAGCTTTCGGACAGGCCCCGGAGGGGAGCTGTTTTTT. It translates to CASSFRTGPGGELFF. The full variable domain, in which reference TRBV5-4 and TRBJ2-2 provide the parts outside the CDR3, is ETGVTQSPTHLIKTRGQQVTLRCSSQSGHNTVSWYQQALGQGPQFIFQYYREEENGRGNFPPRFSGLQFPNYSSELNVNALELDDSALYLCASSFRTGPGGELFFGEGSRLTVL.

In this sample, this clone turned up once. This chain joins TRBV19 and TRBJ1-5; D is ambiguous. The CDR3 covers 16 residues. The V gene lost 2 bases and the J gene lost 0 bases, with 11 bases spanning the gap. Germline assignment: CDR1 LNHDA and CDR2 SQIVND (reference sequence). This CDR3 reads CASSIISVYSNQPQHF. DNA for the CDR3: TGTGCCAGTAGTATAATATCGGTATATAGCAATCAGCCCCAGCATTTT.

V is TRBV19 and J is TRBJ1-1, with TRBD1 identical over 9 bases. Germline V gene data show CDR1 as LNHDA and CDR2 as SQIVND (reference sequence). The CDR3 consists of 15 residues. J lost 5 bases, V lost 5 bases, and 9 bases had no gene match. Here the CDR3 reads CASSPRQGGRTEAFF. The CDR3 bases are TGTGCCAGTAGTCCTCGACAGGGGGGAAGGACTGAAGCTTTCTTT.

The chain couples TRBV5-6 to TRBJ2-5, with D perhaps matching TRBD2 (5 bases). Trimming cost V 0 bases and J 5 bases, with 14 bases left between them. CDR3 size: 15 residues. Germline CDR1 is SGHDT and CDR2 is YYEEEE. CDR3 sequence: CASSLVRERRETQYF. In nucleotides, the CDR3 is TGTGCCAGCAGCTTGGTCCGGGAAAGGCGGGAGACCCAGTACTTC.

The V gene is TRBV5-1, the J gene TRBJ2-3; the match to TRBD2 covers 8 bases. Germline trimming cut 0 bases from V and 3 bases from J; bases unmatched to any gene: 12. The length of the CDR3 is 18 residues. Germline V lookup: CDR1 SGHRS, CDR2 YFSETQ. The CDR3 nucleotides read TGCGCCAGCAGCTTGGGCCCCACCACTAGCGGAACTACAGATACGCAGTATTTT. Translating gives CASSLGPTTSGTTDTQYF.

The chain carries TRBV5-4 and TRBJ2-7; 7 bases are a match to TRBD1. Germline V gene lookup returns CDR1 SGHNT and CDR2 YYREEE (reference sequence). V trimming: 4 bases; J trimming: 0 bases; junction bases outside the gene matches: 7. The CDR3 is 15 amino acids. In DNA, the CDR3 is TGTGCCAGCAGCCCCGTGGGACAGAGCTCCTACGAGCAGTACTTC. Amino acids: CASSPVGQSSYEQYF.

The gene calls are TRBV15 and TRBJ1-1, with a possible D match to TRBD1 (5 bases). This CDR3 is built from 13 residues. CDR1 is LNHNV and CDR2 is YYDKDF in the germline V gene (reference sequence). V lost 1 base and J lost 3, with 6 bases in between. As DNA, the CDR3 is TGTGCCACCAGCAGAGGGGGGGACACTGAAGCTTTCTTT. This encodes CATSRGGDTEAFF.

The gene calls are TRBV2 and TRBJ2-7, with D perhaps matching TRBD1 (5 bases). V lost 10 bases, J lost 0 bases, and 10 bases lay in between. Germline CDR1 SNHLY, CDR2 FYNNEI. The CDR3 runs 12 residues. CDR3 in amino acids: CATADSSYEQYF. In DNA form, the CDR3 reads TGTGCCACTGCTGACAGCTCCTACGAGCAGTACTTC.